The clone carrying this TCR beta chain occurred many times. The antigen is undetermined. This specimen comes from a study of T cells after yellow fever vaccination. Study-level background: Fractions low in cell number were prepared with SMART-Seq v4 Ultra Low Input.

One entry per CDR3 protein, called by TCRdb with MiXCR from the 5' RACE reads. The sample holds approximately 300,000 distinct CDR3 sequences; 6.8% are singletons and the top ten take over 15%. Per the germline V gene, CDR1 is SGHVS and CDR2 is FQNEAQ. The CDR3 contains 17 residues. V dropped 5 bases and J dropped 0 bases, with 17 bases sitting between them. General study results and limits: Booster sampling recovered most clones from primary vaccination (roughly 96% CD4, approximately 88% CD8). Researchers cautioned that FACS-sorted repertoires could harbor abundant clonotypes contaminating from the bulk population.

The chain couples TRBV7-8 to TRBJ1-5, with a possible D match to TRBD1 (5 bases). The clonotype comes from a man between 18 and 35 years old who received the YFV17D yellow fever vaccine. Sequences were derived from PBMCs, sampled around 45 days after the first yellow fever vaccination. The CDR3 here is CASSKVEGTYSNQPQHF. CDR3 sequence (DNA): TGTGCCAGCAGCAAGGTGGAGGGGACTTATAGCAATCAGCCCCAGCATTTT.